These T cell receptor beta chains were read from a single sample in a study of shared clonotypes between healthy human individuals. Data came from immunoSEQ multiplex PCR; TCRdb stores just in-frame clones and leaves some out. The table has 2 million to 2.5 million clones, approximately 94% seen once. The sequencing sample was made of naive CD4+ T cells sorted from blood. These receptors originate from a man between 18 and 35 years old in good health. Each CDR3 is given with its conserved first and last residue. A D gene is named only where the DNA matches it firmly. Some rows mark clone size as missing; the rest say once, few, many or name a class of expanded clone.

j_gene: TRBJ2-3; d_gene: TRBD1; abundance: -; v_gene: TRBV27; CDR3nt: TGTGCCAGCAGTTTGTGGGGACAGGGGGCAAATACGCAGTATTTT; CDR3aa: CASSLWGQGANTQYF
j_gene: TRBJ1-3; d_gene: -; abundance: -; v_gene: TRBV6-1; CDR3nt: TGTGCCAGCAGTGAAGACGTAAACACCATATATTTT; CDR3aa: CASSEDVNTIYF
j_gene: TRBJ2-1; d_gene: -; abundance: -; v_gene: TRBV10-3; CDR3nt: TGTGCCATCAGTGAGTCTGCGGAGCTAAGGCAGTTCTTC; CDR3aa: CAISESAELRQFF
j_gene: TRBJ2-2; d_gene: -; abundance: -; v_gene: TRBV2; CDR3nt: TGTGCCAGCAGTGCCTTAAAGGCCGGGGAGCTGTTTTTT; CDR3aa: CASSALKAGELFF
j_gene: TRBJ1-1; d_gene: TRBD1; abundance: -; v_gene: TRBV18; CDR3nt: TGTGCCAGCTCATCGAGTGATATAGACAGGGTTGTAACTGAAGCTTTCTTT; CDR3aa: CASSSSDIDRVVTEAFF
j_gene: TRBJ2-3; d_gene: -; abundance: -; v_gene: TRBV5-1; CDR3nt: TGCGCCAGCAGCTTGCGTCAGGGACGGGAAACAGATACGCAGTATTTT; CDR3aa: CASSLRQGRETDTQYF
j_gene: TRBJ2-1; d_gene: TRBD1; abundance: -; v_gene: TRBV2; CDR3nt: TGTGCCAGCAGGCACCAGACAGGGGGGGTTTTGAATGAGCAGTTCTTC; CDR3aa: CASRHQTGGVLNEQFF
j_gene: TRBJ2-2; d_gene: TRBD1; abundance: -; v_gene: TRBV11-3; CDR3nt: TGTGCCAGCAGTCTGGACAGGGGGCTCACCGGGGAGCTGTTTTTT; CDR3aa: CASSLDRGLTGELFF
j_gene: TRBJ2-5; d_gene: -; abundance: -; v_gene: TRBV7-9; CDR3nt: TGTGCCAGCAGCTTTAGCTTTCAGAACCAGCAAGAGACCCAGTACTTC; CDR3aa: CASSFSFQNQQETQYF
j_gene: TRBJ2-3; d_gene: TRBD1; abundance: -; v_gene: TRBV11-2; CDR3nt: TGTGCCAGCAGCTCCGGACAGGCCACTTACACAGATACGCAGTATTTT; CDR3aa: CASSSGQATYTDTQYF
j_gene: TRBJ1-4; d_gene: TRBD1; abundance: -; v_gene: TRBV29-1; CDR3nt: TGCAGCGCTTCGGACAGGGGCGCGAATGAAAAACTGTTTTTT; CDR3aa: CSASDRGANEKLFF
j_gene: TRBJ1-6; d_gene: -; abundance: -; v_gene: TRBV7-2; CDR3nt: TGTGCCAGCAGCTCAAATGAAGGGGGCTATAATTCACCCCTCCACTTT; CDR3aa: CASSSNEGGYNSPLHF
j_gene: TRBJ2-1; d_gene: TRBD2; abundance: -; v_gene: TRBV2; CDR3nt: TGTGCCAGCAGGAAGCTAGCGGGAGGGGGAAATGAGCAGTTCTTC; CDR3aa: CASRKLAGGGNEQFF
j_gene: TRBJ2-7; d_gene: TRBD1; abundance: -; v_gene: TRBV5-4; CDR3nt: TGTGCCAGCAAATCACAGGGGGTCTCCTACGAGCAGTACTTC; CDR3aa: CASKSQGVSYEQYF
j_gene: TRBJ1-1; d_gene: -; abundance: -; v_gene: TRBV5-1; CDR3nt: TGCGCCAGCAGCCCCGGGAGGCGGCAGACTGAAGCTTTCTTT; CDR3aa: CASSPGRRQTEAFF
j_gene: TRBJ2-5; d_gene: -; abundance: -; v_gene: TRBV27; CDR3nt: TGTGCCAGCAGTTCCGGAGAGACCCAGTACTTC; CDR3aa: CASSSGETQYF
j_gene: TRBJ2-5; d_gene: TRBD2; abundance: -; v_gene: TRBV4-1; CDR3nt: TGCGCCAGCAGCCAACCTAGCGGGGTGCCCCAAGAGACCCAGTACTTC; CDR3aa: CASSQPSGVPQETQYF
j_gene: TRBJ1-1; d_gene: TRBD1; abundance: -; v_gene: TRBV5-4; CDR3nt: TGTGCCAGCAGCTTGGGCGGACCTACAGGGGTGGGCACTGAAGCTTTCTTT; CDR3aa: CASSLGGPTGVGTEAFF
j_gene: TRBJ1-2; d_gene: TRBD1; abundance: -; v_gene: TRBV6-1; CDR3nt: TGTGCCAGCAGTGCGACAGGGGGCGGTTATGGCTACACCTTC; CDR3aa: CASSATGGGYGYTF
j_gene: TRBJ1-5; d_gene: -; abundance: -; v_gene: TRBV5-1; CDR3nt: TGCGCCAGCAGGATCCTGGGGGTTCTCTCCGACAATTTTGATAGCAATCAGCCCCAGCATTTT; CDR3aa: CASRILGVLSDNFDSNQPQHF
j_gene: TRBJ1-5; d_gene: TRBD1; abundance: -; v_gene: TRBV7-2; CDR3nt: TGTGCCAGCAGCTCCTTCGGACAGGTTAGCAATCAGCCCCAGCATTTT; CDR3aa: CASSSFGQVSNQPQHF
j_gene: TRBJ2-1; d_gene: TRBD2; abundance: -; v_gene: TRBV4-2; CDR3nt: TGTGCCAGCAGCCTGGGTCGACTAGCAGAGCAGTTCTTC; CDR3aa: CASSLGRLAEQFF
j_gene: TRBJ2-2; d_gene: -; abundance: -; v_gene: TRBV5-6; CDR3nt: TGTGCCAGCAGCTTGGAGGCGGGGCGGTCGGCCGGGGAGCTGTTTTTT; CDR3aa: CASSLEAGRSAGELFF
j_gene: TRBJ1-4; d_gene: TRBD1; abundance: -; v_gene: TRBV18; CDR3nt: TGTGCCAGCTCACTACGGGACAGGGGGCGATCCTCAACTAATGAAAAACTGTTTTTT; CDR3aa: CASSLRDRGRSSTNEKLFF
j_gene: TRBJ1-6; d_gene: TRBD1; abundance: -; v_gene: TRBV11-3; CDR3nt: TGTGCCAGCAGCTTAGCCCACGGGACAGGGGCACCCCTCCACTTT; CDR3aa: CASSLAHGTGAPLHF
j_gene: TRBJ2-5; d_gene: -; abundance: -; v_gene: TRBV6-6; CDR3nt: TGTGCCAGCAGTTATATTATCGGGATCCTCGGAGAGACCCAGTACTTC; CDR3aa: CASSYIIGILGETQYF
j_gene: TRBJ2-2; d_gene: -; abundance: -; v_gene: TRBV6-4; CDR3nt: TGTGCCAGCAGTCCTGAATCCCCGTCCGGGGAGCTGTTTTTT; CDR3aa: CASSPESPSGELFF
j_gene: TRBJ2-1; d_gene: TRBD2; abundance: -; v_gene: TRBV28; CDR3nt: TGTGCCAGCAGGTTAGATCCGGGACTAGCGGGGGCCCTTCCCTACAATGAGCAGTTCTTC; CDR3aa: CASRLDPGLAGALPYNEQFF
j_gene: TRBJ2-7; d_gene: TRBD1; abundance: -; v_gene: TRBV30; CDR3nt: TGTGCCTGGGGCCTACAGGGGCTCTACGAGCAGTACTTC; CDR3aa: CAWGLQGLYEQYF
j_gene: TRBJ2-2; d_gene: -; abundance: -; v_gene: TRBV11-2; CDR3nt: TGTGCCAGCAGCGTAAACAGGATCGGGGAGCTGTTTTTT; CDR3aa: CASSVNRIGELFF
j_gene: TRBJ1-4; d_gene: -; abundance: -; v_gene: TRBV7-2; CDR3nt: TGTGCCAGCAGCCCTGCCGGAGCTAATGAAAAACTGTTTTTT; CDR3aa: CASSPAGANEKLFF
j_gene: TRBJ1-6; d_gene: -; abundance: -; v_gene: TRBV18; CDR3nt: TGTGCCAGCTCACCTACAGGGATCTCCTATAATTCACCCCTCCACTTT; CDR3aa: CASSPTGISYNSPLHF
j_gene: TRBJ2-4; d_gene: -; abundance: -; v_gene: TRBV29-1; CDR3nt: TGCAGCGTTATCTCGGGCATTCAGTACTTC; CDR3aa: CSVISGIQYF
j_gene: TRBJ1-6; d_gene: -; abundance: -; v_gene: TRBV6-1; CDR3nt: TGTGCCAGCAGTGTGGGACCGCAGTATAATTCACCCCTCCACTTT; CDR3aa: CASSVGPQYNSPLHF
j_gene: TRBJ2-3; d_gene: TRBD2; abundance: -; v_gene: TRBV27; CDR3nt: TGTGCCAGCAGCAAACTAGCGGGGCCCGCAGATACGCAGTATTTT; CDR3aa: CASSKLAGPADTQYF
j_gene: TRBJ2-2; d_gene: -; abundance: -; v_gene: TRBV29-1; CDR3nt: TGCAGCGTTGGTTGGGGCGGGGAGCTGTTTTTT; CDR3aa: CSVGWGGELFF
j_gene: TRBJ2-7; d_gene: TRBD2; abundance: once; v_gene: TRBV29-1; CDR3nt: TGCAGCGTGGGCTGGGACTACGGGACCTACGAGCAGTACTTC; CDR3aa: CSVGWDYGTYEQYF
j_gene: TRBJ1-2; d_gene: -; abundance: -; v_gene: TRBV2; CDR3nt: TGTGCCAGCAGTGATTCAGGGGCCGGATATGGCTACACCTTC; CDR3aa: CASSDSGAGYGYTF
j_gene: TRBJ1-1; d_gene: -; abundance: -; v_gene: TRBV2; CDR3nt: TGTGCCAGCAGTCTACAGGGTGGCACTGAAGCTTTCTTT; CDR3aa: CASSLQGGTEAFF
j_gene: TRBJ2-7; d_gene: TRBD1; abundance: once; v_gene: TRBV4-1; CDR3nt: TGCGCCAGCAGCCAATTCGGGACAGGATCCTACGAGCAGTACTTC; CDR3aa: CASSQFGTGSYEQYF
j_gene: TRBJ2-1; d_gene: TRBD2; abundance: -; v_gene: TRBV25-1; CDR3nt: TGTGCCAGCAGTGAACCTGGCGGGGGATACAATGAGCAGTTCTTC; CDR3aa: CASSEPGGGYNEQFF
j_gene: TRBJ2-1; d_gene: -; abundance: -; v_gene: TRBV7-9; CDR3nt: TGTGCCAGCAGCTCTTCGGGGAGACTCAAGTTCTTC; CDR3aa: CASSSSGRLKFF